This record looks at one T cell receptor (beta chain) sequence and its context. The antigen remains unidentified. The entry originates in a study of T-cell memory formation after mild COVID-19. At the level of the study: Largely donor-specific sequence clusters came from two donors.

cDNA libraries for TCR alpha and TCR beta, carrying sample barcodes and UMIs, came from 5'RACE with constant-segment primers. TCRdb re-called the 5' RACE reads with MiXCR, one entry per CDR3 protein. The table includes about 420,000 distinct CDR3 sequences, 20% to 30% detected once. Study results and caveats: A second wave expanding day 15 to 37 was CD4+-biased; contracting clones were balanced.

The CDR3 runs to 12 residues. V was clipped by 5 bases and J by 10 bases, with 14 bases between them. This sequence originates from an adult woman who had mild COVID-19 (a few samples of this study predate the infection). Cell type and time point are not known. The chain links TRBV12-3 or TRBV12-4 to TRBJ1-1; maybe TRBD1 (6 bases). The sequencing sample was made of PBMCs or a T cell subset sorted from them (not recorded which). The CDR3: CASSTGLPLAFF. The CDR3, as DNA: TGTGCCAGCAGTACAGGGCTCCCGTTAGCTTTCTTT.